The entry that follows covers one T cell receptor beta chain sequence. Sequencing was performed with immunoSEQ multiplex PCR; in TCRdb, only in-frame clones are kept and a portion is missing. The profile shows 150,000 to 200,000 clones, over 85% of them singletons. Germline V gives CDR1 SNHLY, CDR2 FYNNEI. Trimming stripped 5 bases from V and 6 bases from J, with 19 bases between. The CDR3 extends over 15 amino acids. The data were obtained in a study of blood T cell repertoires in COVID-19. Across the whole study: The samples span acute and convalescent COVID-19 from the United States, Italy and Spain. In each case, the material was cDNA or gDNA derived from T cells, B-cell-depleted T cells, or PBMCs.

This receptor was obtained from a woman aged 45 to 65 with acute or convalescent COVID-19. The sequenced material came from peripheral blood. V usage is TRBV2 and J usage is TRBJ1-1; no reliable D call. CDR3 in amino acids: CASSSEAPLISEAFF. CDR3 nucleotides: TGTGCCAGCAGTTCGGAGGCTCCCCTCATTTCTGAAGCTTTCTTT.